Listed below are T cell receptor beta chains from one sample, sequenced in a study of PD-1 blockade in classical Hodgkin lymphoma. The assay was immunoSEQ multiplex PCR, and TCRdb's table has in-frame clones only and misses some. The table records tens of thousands of clones, about nine tenths of them present only once. This specimen consisted of peripheral blood mononuclear cells (PBMCs), obtained at baseline. The receptors were gathered from a human donor with classical Hodgkin lymphoma. CDR3s include the opening cysteine and the closing phenylalanine or tryptophan. The D gene is left open where the match is weak. Rows may omit the clone size; those that give it use once, few, many or a size class.

D gene,J gene,clone size,V gene,CDR3 protein,CDR3 DNA
TRBD1,TRBJ2-1,NA,TRBV15,CATSNQGQYNEQFF,TGTGCCACCAGCAACCAGGGACAGTACAATGAGCAGTTCTTC
NA,TRBJ2-7,NA,TRBV6-6,CASRQLSSYEQYF,TGTGCCAGCAGGCAACTCAGCTCCTACGAGCAGTACTTC
NA,TRBJ2-7,NA,TRBV4-3,CASSQEGRQEQYF,TGCGCCAGCAGCCAAGAGGGCCGGCAGGAGCAGTACTTC
NA,TRBJ1-5,NA,TRBV19,CASSPSGRPTSNQPQHF,TGTGCCAGTAGTCCCTCGGGACGCCCGACTAGCAATCAGCCCCAGCATTTT
NA,TRBJ1-4,NA,TRBV15,CATSRDRTVGNEKLFF,TGTGCCACCAGCAGAGACCGGACAGTCGGAAATGAAAAACTGTTTTTT
NA,TRBJ1-4,once,TRBV10-2,CASSGTRVGEKLFF,TGCGCCAGCAGTGGTACCAGGGTCGGTGAAAAACTGTTTTTT
NA,TRBJ1-2,NA,TRBV7-9,CASSHSGGAGYGYTF,TGTGCCAGCAGCCACTCGGGGGGTGCGGGCTATGGCTACACCTTC
NA,TRBJ2-5,few,TRBV7-9,CASSFGSWYQETQYF,TGTGCCAGCAGCTTCGGGTCTTGGTACCAAGAGACCCAGTACTTC
NA,TRBJ1-1,NA,TRBV18,CASSPRGEGEAFF,TGTGCCAGCTCACCCAGGGGAGAAGGCGAAGCTTTCTTT
NA,TRBJ1-2,NA,TRBV6-5,CASSYSSTGGNGYTF,TGTGCCAGCAGTTACTCTAGTACAGGAGGGAATGGCTACACCTTC
TRBD1,TRBJ1-5,NA,TRBV4-1,CASSPTGGGQPQHF,TGCGCCAGCAGCCCGACAGGGGGCGGTCAGCCCCAGCATTTT
NA,TRBJ2-3,NA,TRBV4-2,CASSQDSGAGTDTQYF,TGTGCCAGCAGCCAAGATTCGGGAGCCGGCACAGATACGCAGTATTTT
NA,TRBJ2-5,NA,TRBV19,CASSLGRLAEETQYF,TGTGCCAGTAGCCTAGGCCGACTGGCGGAAGAGACCCAGTACTTC
NA,TRBJ2-3,NA,TRBV9,CASNRELASTDTQYF,TGTGCCAGTAATAGGGAACTAGCTAGCACAGATACGCAGTATTTT
NA,TRBJ1-2,once,TRBV28,CASSFHHGGTNYGYTF,TGTGCCAGCAGTTTCCACCATGGGGGAACTAACTATGGCTACACCTTC
TRBD1,TRBJ2-5,NA,TRBV10-3,CAIRDRGGETQYF,TGTGCCATCAGAGACAGGGGAGGTGAGACCCAGTACTTC
NA,TRBJ1-2,NA,TRBV28,CASNGSPNYGYTF,TGTGCCAGCAACGGGTCCCCTAACTATGGCTACACCTTC
NA,TRBJ1-1,NA,TRBV10-1,CASSSNTEAFF,TGCGCCAGCAGTTCGAACACTGAAGCTTTCTTT
TRBD1,TRBJ1-1,NA,TRBV29-1,CSVSRDRVTEAFF,TGCAGCGTGAGCCGGGACAGAGTCACTGAAGCTTTCTTT
NA,TRBJ2-3,NA,TRBV19,CASRMAGPADTQYF,TGTGCCAGTAGGATGGCGGGTCCCGCAGATACGCAGTATTTT
NA,TRBJ2-4,NA,TRBV10-1,CASSGGSGGARGNIQYF,TGCGCCAGCAGTGGCGGGTCAGGTGGGGCTCGTGGAAACATTCAGTACTTC
TRBD2,TRBJ2-3,NA,TRBV14,CASSQYIGLAKPDTQYF,TGTGCCAGCAGCCAATATATTGGACTAGCGAAACCAGATACGCAGTATTTT
NA,TRBJ1-2,NA,TRBV5-6,CASAPGRGRGGYTF,TGTGCCAGCGCCCCGGGGCGGGGGCGCGGTGGCTACACCTTC
NA,TRBJ2-5,NA,TRBV7-6,CASSVLGKETQYF,TGTGCCAGCAGCGTCCTAGGGAAAGAGACCCAGTACTTC
NA,TRBJ1-5,NA,TRBV5-1,CASSLGPQGGNQPQHF,TGCGCCAGCAGCTTGGGACCCCAAGGAGGGAATCAGCCCCAGCATTTT
TRBD1,TRBJ1-1,NA,TRBV9,CASSVDRGKNTEAFF,TGTGCCAGCAGCGTAGACAGGGGCAAGAACACTGAAGCTTTCTTT
TRBD1,TRBJ1-1,NA,TRBV2,CASSAEGQATEAFF,TGTGCCAGCAGTGCTGAGGGACAGGCCACTGAAGCTTTCTTT
NA,TRBJ2-7,NA,TRBV29-1,CSATRGYEQYF,TGCAGCGCTACGAGGGGCTACGAGCAGTACTTC
TRBD2,TRBJ2-1,once,TRBV7-6,CASRLTSSGSSYNEQFF,TGTGCCAGCAGGTTGACGTCTAGCGGTAGCTCCTACAATGAGCAGTTCTTC
NA,TRBJ1-2,NA,TRBV10-1,CASPPPGGYTF,TGCGCCAGCCCCCCACCCGGTGGCTACACCTTC
TRBD2,TRBJ2-1,NA,TRBV19,CASRMTSGSYNEQFF,TGTGCCAGTAGGATGACTAGCGGATCCTACAATGAGCAGTTCTTC
NA,TRBJ1-4,NA,TRBV19,CATRGLGDEKLFF,TGTGCCACCCGAGGATTGGGGGATGAAAAACTGTTTTTT
NA,TRBJ2-7,once,TRBV5-1,CASSLRGTTTYEQYF,TGCGCCAGCAGCTTGAGGGGGACTACGACCTACGAGCAGTACTTC
NA,TRBJ1-1,NA,TRBV7-9,CASSLVQGSNTEAFF,TGTGCCAGCAGCTTAGTCCAGGGATCGAACACTGAAGCTTTCTTT
NA,TRBJ2-7,NA,TRBV19,CASSTPDSWHEQYF,TGTGCCAGTAGTACCCCGGATTCCTGGCACGAGCAGTACTTC
TRBD1,TRBJ1-1,NA,TRBV30,CAWRIETGGAEAFF,TGTGCCTGGAGGATTGAGACAGGGGGGGCTGAAGCTTTCTTT
TRBD1,TRBJ2-7,NA,TRBV12-5,CASGLSWDRSSYEQYF,TGTGCTAGTGGTCTTAGCTGGGACAGAAGCTCCTACGAGCAGTACTTC
NA,TRBJ2-7,NA,TRBV5-4,CASSYGQGGSYEQYF,TGTGCCAGCAGCTATGGTCAGGGCGGGTCCTACGAGCAGTACTTC
NA,TRBJ2-7,NA,TRBV6-6,CASSYGTAGYEQYF,TGTGCCAGCAGTTATGGGACTGCGGGTTACGAGCAGTACTTC
NA,TRBJ1-4,NA,TRBV28,CAVRPTTTTNEKLFF,TGTGCCGTAAGACCTACTACAACTACTAATGAAAAACTGTTTTTT
NA,TRBJ2-7,NA,TRBV7-2,CASSLGFGAGYEQYF,TGTGCCAGCAGCTTAGGGTTCGGCGCGGGGTACGAGCAGTACTTC